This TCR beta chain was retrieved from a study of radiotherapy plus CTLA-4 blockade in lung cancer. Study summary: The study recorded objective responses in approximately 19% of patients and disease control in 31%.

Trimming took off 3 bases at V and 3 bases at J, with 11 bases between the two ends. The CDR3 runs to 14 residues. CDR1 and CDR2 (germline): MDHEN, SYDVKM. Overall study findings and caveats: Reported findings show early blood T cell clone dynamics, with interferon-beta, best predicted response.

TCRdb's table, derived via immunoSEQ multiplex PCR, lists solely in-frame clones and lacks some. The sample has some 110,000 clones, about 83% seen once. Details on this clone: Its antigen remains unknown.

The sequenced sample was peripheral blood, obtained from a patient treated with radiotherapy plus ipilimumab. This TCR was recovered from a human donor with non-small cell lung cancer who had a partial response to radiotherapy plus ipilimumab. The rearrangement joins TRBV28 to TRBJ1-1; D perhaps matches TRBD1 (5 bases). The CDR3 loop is CASSFRGGYTEAFF. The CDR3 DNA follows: TGTGCCAGCAGTTTTCGGGGGGGATACACTGAAGCTTTCTTT.